Listed here are 17 T cell receptor beta chains from one sample, sequenced in a study of OX40 agonist ivuxolimab in advanced cancers. Library prep was done by the immunoSEQ multiplex PCR assay. TCRdb took this table from immuneACCESS and kept in-frame rearrangements with V and J called. Such tables lack part of the clones; where checked against another copy, unresolved V genes explain under half of the gap, and the rest is unexplained. Counted in this sample were 50,000 to 65,000 clones; around 82% of them appeared once. Clones ranked in the top ten supply 1% of the sample. This specimen consisted of CD4+ or CD8+ T cells sorted from blood, obtained in a trial of the OX40 agonist ivuxolimab. The receptors derive from an adult with an advanced solid tumor such as melanoma, head and neck, liver or kidney cancer.

This sequence joins TRBV5-4 and TRBJ1-1, with 12 bases identical to TRBD1. CDR3 length: 16 residues. The V gene's germline CDR1 is SGHNT and CDR2 YYREEE (reference sequence). J lost 7 bases, V lost 4 bases, and 11 bases had no gene match. CDR3: CASSPGQGAIFGEAFF. The CDR3 DNA reads TGTGCCAGCAGCCCGGGACAGGGGGCGATTTTTGGTGAAGCTTTCTTT.

This chain connects TRBV9 to TRBJ2-7, with D uncertain. Germline CDR1 SGDLS, CDR2 YYNGEE. V lost 0 bases, J lost 4 bases, and 5 bases lay in between. The CDR3 extends over 12 amino acids. The CDR3 DNA sequence: TGTGCCAGCAGCGTAGAGAGGTACGAGCAGTACTTC. Its translation is CASSVERYEQYF.

The chain carries TRBV4-1 and TRBJ2-7, with a tentative D call TRBD2 (5 bases). The CDR3 sequence is 12 residues long. V lost 3 bases and J 7 bases, leaving 10 bases between the germline ends. Germline CDR1 MGHRA, CDR2 YSYEKL. CDR3 DNA sequence: TGCGCCAGCAGCCACGACGGCGGGGAGCAGTACTTC. Its protein is CASSHDGGEQYF.

This clone was picked up a small number of times. The chain employs TRBV10-3 and TRBJ1-1; 8 bases map to TRBD1. Germline values: CDR1 ENHRY, CDR2 SYGVKD. The CDR3 has 13 amino acids. With 5 bases clipped from V and 4 bases from J, the junction kept 3 bases outside the gene matches. CDR3 DNA: TGTGCCATCAGTTATACAGGGGGCACTGAAGCTTTCTTT. Its translation: CAISYTGGTEAFF.

This rearrangement joins TRBV23-1 to TRBJ2-6; D gene unclear. TRBV23-1 is an open reading frame whose function is uncertain. The V and J ends lost 2 bases and 2 bases respectively, with 16 bases between them. The CDR3 has 18 residues. Here the CDR3 reads CASSQKSDRGTGANVLTF. The CDR3 coding sequence is TGCGCCAGCAGTCAAAAATCTGATCGAGGAACTGGGGCCAACGTCCTGACTTTC.

The chain links TRBV6-1 to TRBJ2-3, with 8 bases that match TRBD2. The CDR3 has 16 amino acids. CDR1 and CDR2 from the germline V gene are MNHNS and SASEGT. Trimming at V came to 2 bases and at J to 1 base, leaving 5 bases not matched to a gene. For the CDR3, the DNA is TGTGCCAGCAGTGAAAGGGGCGGGGGGCGCACAGATACGCAGTATTTT. Its protein is CASSERGGGRTDTQYF.

V and J are TRBV5-6 and TRBJ2-5; 8 bases fit TRBD1. The V gene end was trimmed by 6 bases and the J gene end by 4 bases; junction bases not matched to a gene: 5. The CDR3 spans 13 residues. Germline V CDR1 and CDR2: SGHDT, YYEEEE. This CDR3 reads CASTLTGAETQYF. CDR3 DNA: TGTGCCAGCACCCTGACAGGGGCAGAGACCCAGTACTTC.

The gene calls are TRBV6-1 and TRBJ1-2, with D perhaps matching TRBD1 (6 bases). CDR1 MNHNS and CDR2 SASEGT come from the germline V gene. The CDR3 runs to 12 residues. V lost 7 bases to trimming and J lost 2 bases, with 8 bases between them. The CDR3: CASNTGNYGYTF. The CDR3 nucleotides read TGTGCCAGCAATACAGGGAACTATGGCTACACCTTC.

The chain couples TRBV30 to TRBJ1-2; D is undetermined. CDR1 is GTSNPN and CDR2 is SVGIG in the germline V gene (reference sequence). The CDR3 consists of 11 residues. Deletions cut 2 bases from V and 5 bases from J, with 6 bases between. DNA of the CDR3: TGTGCCTGGAGTCAAGGATATGGCTACACCTTC. Its protein is CAWSQGYGYTF.

This sequence joins TRBV5-5 and TRBJ1-1, with a possible D match to TRBD1 (6 bases). The V gene lost 9 bases and the J gene lost 0 bases, with 18 bases spanning the gap. The CDR3 totals 15 residues. CDR1 is SGHKS, CDR2 YYEKEE, per germline (reference sequence). DNA for the CDR3: TGTGCCACGTCATGGGAACAGGGATTGAACACTGAAGCTTTCTTT. Protein sequence: CATSWEQGLNTEAFF.

This chain joins TRBV6-1 and TRBJ1-1; D not certain. Germline V gene lookup returns CDR1 MNHNS and CDR2 SASEGT. The CDR3 is 11 residues long. The germline V and J ends were trimmed by 8 bases and 1 base, with 5 bases remaining between them. CDR3 nucleotide sequence: TGTGCCAGCGAGGAGAACACTGAAGCTTTCTTT. It encodes CASEENTEAFF.

The V call is TRBV19, the J call TRBJ2-4; TRBD1 is a possible D gene (8 bases). CDR1 LNHDA and CDR2 SQIVND come from the germline V gene (reference sequence). Trimming took off 5 bases at V and 2 bases at J, with 16 bases between the two ends. The CDR3 has 16 amino acids. Written as DNA, the CDR3 is TGTGCCAGTAGTTCCGGACAGGGAGGGACCAAAAACATTCAGTACTTC. It codes for CASSSGQGGTKNIQYF.

The chain employs TRBV11-3 and TRBJ2-7, with TRBD1 identical over 8 bases. V lost 1 base, J lost 2 bases, and 1 base stayed unmatched. From germline, CDR1 is SGHNT and CDR2 YENEEA. There are 14 residues in the CDR3. Written as DNA, the CDR3 is TGTGCCAGCAGCTTAGGACAGGGGACCTACGAGCAGTACTTC. The encoded protein is CASSLGQGTYEQYF.

The V call is TRBV18, the J call TRBJ1-6; 7 bases agree with TRBD1. The CDR3 runs 13 residues. Germline V gives CDR1 KGHSH, CDR2 LQKENI. The V segment lost 6 bases and the J segment 13 bases; nucleotides outside the gene matches: 9. The CDR3 reads CASSRETGAPLHF. The CDR3 nucleotides read TGTGCCAGCTCCCGGGAAACAGGGGCTCCCCTCCACTTT.

The CDR3 region has the DNA TGCAGCGTTGTAGCTCGGGGCGCGGGGGGTTCCTACGAGCAGTACTTC. Its translation is CSVVARGAGGSYEQYF. The V and J genes are TRBV29-1 and TRBJ2-7, with 8 positions matching TRBD2. Germline V lookup: CDR1 SQVTM, CDR2 ANQGSEA. J gave up 1 base and V 4 bases, and 12 bases lay outside the gene matches. The CDR3 sequence is 16 residues long.

This clone was found a few times. The chain has TRBV6-1 and TRBJ2-5; TRBD2 matches 10 bases. V trimming: 3 bases; J trimming: 3 bases; junction bases outside the gene matches: 13. This CDR3 has 18 residues. CDR1 and CDR2 (germline): MNHNS, SASEGT. The DNA for the CDR3 is TGTGCCAGCAGTGAGGGGGGCACTAGCGGGGTATTAGAAGAGACCCAGTACTTC. As protein: CASSEGGTSGVLEETQYF.

The chain combines TRBV7-9 with TRBJ1-1; no clear D gene. The CDR3 runs 14 residues. The germline CDR1 and CDR2 sequences are SEHNR and FQNEAQ (reference sequence). V was pared by 2 bases and J by 2 bases, with 9 bases between. CDR3 nucleotides: TGTGCCAGCAGCTTACTTCCCACCAACACTGAAGCTTTCTTT. Amino acid sequence: CASSLLPTNTEAFF.